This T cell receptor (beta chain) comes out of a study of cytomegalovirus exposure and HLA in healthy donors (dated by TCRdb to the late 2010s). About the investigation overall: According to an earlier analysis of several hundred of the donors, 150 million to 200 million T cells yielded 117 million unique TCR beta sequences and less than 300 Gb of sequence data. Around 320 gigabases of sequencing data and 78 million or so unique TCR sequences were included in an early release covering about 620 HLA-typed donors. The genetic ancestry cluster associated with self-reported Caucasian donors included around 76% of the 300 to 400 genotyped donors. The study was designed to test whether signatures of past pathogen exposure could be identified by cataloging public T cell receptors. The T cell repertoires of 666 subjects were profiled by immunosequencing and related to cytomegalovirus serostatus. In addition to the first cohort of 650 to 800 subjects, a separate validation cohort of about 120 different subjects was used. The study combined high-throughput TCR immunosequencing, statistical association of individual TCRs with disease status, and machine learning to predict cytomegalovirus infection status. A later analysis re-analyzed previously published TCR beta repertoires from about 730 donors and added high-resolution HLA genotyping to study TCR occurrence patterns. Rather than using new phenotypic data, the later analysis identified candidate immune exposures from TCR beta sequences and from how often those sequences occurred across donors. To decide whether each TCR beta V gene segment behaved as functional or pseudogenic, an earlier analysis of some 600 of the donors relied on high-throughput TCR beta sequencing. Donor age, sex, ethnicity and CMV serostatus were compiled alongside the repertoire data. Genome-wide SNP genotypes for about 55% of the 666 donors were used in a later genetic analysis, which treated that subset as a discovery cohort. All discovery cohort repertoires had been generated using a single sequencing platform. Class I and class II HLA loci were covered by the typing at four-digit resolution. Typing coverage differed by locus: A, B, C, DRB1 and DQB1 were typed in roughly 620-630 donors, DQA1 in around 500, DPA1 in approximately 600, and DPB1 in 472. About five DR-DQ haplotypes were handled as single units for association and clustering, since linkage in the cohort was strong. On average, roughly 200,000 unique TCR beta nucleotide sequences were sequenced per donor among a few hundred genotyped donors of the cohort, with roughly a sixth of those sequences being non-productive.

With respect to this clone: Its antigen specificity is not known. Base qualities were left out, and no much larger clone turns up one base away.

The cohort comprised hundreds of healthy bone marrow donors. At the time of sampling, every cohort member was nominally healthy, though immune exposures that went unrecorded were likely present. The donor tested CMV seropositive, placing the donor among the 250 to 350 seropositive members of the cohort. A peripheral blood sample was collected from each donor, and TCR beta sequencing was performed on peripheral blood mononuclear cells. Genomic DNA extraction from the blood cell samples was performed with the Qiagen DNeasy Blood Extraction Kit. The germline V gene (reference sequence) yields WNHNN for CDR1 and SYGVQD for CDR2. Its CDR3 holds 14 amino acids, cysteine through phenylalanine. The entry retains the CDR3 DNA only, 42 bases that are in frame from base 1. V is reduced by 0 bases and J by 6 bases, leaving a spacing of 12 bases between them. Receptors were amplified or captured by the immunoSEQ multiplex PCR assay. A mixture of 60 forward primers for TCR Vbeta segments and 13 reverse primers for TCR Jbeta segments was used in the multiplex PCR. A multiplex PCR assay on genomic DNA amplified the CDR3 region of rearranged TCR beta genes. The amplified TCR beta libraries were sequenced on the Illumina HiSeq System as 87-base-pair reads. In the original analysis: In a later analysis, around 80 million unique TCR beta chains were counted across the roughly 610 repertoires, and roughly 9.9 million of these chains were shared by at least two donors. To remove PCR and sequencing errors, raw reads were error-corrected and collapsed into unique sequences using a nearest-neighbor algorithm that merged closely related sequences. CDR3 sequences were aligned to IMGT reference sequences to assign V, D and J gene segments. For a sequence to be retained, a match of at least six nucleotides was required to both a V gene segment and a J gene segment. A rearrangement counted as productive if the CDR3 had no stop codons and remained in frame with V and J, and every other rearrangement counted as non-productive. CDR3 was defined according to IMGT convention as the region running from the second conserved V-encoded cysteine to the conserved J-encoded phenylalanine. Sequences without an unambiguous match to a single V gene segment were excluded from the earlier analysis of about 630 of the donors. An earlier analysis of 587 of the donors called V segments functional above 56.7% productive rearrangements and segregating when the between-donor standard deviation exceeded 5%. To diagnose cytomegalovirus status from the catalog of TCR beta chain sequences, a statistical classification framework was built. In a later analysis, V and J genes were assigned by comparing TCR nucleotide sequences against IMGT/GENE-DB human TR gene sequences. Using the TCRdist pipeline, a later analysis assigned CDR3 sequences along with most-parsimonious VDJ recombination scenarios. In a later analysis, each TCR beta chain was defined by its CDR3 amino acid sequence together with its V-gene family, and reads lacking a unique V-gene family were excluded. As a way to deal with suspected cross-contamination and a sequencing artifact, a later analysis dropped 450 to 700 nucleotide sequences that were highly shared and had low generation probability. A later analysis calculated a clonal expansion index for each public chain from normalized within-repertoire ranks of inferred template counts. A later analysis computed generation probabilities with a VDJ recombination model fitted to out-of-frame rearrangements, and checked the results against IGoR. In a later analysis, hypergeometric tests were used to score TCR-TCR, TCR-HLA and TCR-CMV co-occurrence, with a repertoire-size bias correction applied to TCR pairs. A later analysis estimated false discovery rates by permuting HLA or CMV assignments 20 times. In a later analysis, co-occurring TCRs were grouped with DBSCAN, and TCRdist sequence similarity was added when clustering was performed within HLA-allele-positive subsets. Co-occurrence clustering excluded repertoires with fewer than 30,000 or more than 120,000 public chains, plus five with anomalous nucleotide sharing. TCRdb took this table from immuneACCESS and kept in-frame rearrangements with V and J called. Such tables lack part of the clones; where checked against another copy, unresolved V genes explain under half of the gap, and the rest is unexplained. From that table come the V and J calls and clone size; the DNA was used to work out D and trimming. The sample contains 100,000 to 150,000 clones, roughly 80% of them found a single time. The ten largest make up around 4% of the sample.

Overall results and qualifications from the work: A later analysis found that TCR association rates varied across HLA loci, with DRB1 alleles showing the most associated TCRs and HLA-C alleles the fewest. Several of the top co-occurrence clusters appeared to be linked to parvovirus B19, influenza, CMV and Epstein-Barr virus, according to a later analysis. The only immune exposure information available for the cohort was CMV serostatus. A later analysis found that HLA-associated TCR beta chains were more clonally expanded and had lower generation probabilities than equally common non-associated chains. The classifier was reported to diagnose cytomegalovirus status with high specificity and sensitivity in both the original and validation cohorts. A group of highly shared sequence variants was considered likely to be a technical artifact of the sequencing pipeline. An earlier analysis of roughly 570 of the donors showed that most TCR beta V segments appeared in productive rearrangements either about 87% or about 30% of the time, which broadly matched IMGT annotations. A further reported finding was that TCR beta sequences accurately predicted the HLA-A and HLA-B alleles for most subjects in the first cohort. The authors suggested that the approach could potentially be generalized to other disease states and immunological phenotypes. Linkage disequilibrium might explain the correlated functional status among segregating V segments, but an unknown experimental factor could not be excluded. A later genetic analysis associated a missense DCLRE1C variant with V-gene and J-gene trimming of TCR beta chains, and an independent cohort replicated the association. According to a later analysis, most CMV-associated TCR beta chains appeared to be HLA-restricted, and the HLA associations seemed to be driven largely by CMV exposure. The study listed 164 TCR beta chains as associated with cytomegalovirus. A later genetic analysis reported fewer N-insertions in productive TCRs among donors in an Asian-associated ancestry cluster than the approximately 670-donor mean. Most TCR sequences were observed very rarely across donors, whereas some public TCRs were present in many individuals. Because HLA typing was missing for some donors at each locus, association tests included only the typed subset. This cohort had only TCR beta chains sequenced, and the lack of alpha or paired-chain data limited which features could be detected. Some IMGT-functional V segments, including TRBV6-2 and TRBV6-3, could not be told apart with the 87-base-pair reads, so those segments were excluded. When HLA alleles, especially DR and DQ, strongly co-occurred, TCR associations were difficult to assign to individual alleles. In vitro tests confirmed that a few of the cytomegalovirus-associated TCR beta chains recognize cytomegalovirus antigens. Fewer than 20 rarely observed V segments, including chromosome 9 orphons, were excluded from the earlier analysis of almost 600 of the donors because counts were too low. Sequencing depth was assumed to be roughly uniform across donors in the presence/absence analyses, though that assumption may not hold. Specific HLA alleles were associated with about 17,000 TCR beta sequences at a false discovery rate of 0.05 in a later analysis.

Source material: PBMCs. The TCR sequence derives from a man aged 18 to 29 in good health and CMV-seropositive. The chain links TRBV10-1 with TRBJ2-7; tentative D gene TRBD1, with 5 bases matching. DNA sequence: TGCGCCAGCAGTGAGTCGGGGCCATTTAGCGAGCAGTACTTC. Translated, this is CASSESGPFSEQYF.